The 28 T cell receptor beta chains listed next were all sequenced from one sample in a study of blood T cell repertoires in COVID-19. The repertoire was sequenced with immunoSEQ multiplex PCR; TCRdb's copy has only in-frame clones and lacks some. This repertoire shows 110,000 or so clones, 75% to 90% found once; its top ten account for more than 5%. The sample consisted of peripheral blood. These receptor sequences come from a woman aged 60-75 years with COVID-19, enrolled during active disease.

The V and J genes are TRBV5-6 and TRBJ2-1; D not resolved. CDR1 SGHDT and CDR2 YYEEEE come from the germline V gene. The CDR3 spans 11 residues. V was trimmed by 3 bases and J by 4 bases, leaving 2 bases between them. CDR3 DNA: TGTGCCAGCAGCTCTTACAATGAGCAGTTCTTC. Translation gives CASSSYNEQFF.

The gene calls are TRBV12-5 and TRBJ1-1; 10 bases map to TRBD1. Germline values: CDR1 LGHNT, CDR2 FRNRAP. V lost 1 base, J lost 5 bases, and 1 base stayed unmatched. The CDR3 loop spans 14 amino acids. In nucleotides, the CDR3 is TGTGCTAGTGGTTTGGGACAGGGGGCAACTGAAGCTTTCTTT. This sequence encodes CASGLGQGATEAFF.

J is TRBJ1-5 and V is TRBV3-1 (or the pseudogene TRBV3-2); D uncertain. The CDR3 is 16 residues long. Germline values: CDR1 LGHDT, CDR2 YNNKEL (reference sequence). V lost 0 bases, J lost 5 bases, and 14 bases lay in between. CDR3 amino acids: CASSQDHRGYDQPQHF. CDR3 nucleotide sequence: TGTGCCAGCAGCCAAGATCACCGAGGTTACGATCAGCCCCAGCATTTT.

The genes are TRBV19 and TRBJ1-6, with 10 bases matching TRBD1. The CDR3 loop spans 17 amino acids. V trimming: 6 bases; J trimming: 5 bases; junction bases outside the gene matches: 10. Germline assignment: CDR1 LNHDA and CDR2 SQIVND (reference sequence). The CDR3 sequence is CASSRTPGQGDNSPLHF. As DNA, the CDR3 is TGTGCCAGTAGCCGAACACCCGGACAGGGGGATAATTCACCCCTCCACTTT.

This clone has a count of ten or more. The V call is TRBV3-1 (or the pseudogene TRBV3-2), the J call TRBJ1-1, with TRBD1 identical over 7 bases. Losses at the gene ends were 3 bases for V and 1 base for J; bases not matched to a gene: 5. The CDR3 has 15 residues. The germline V gene encodes CDR1 LGHDT and CDR2 YNNKEL (reference sequence). The CDR3 DNA reads TGTGCCAGCAGCCAGGGACAGAGCACGAACACTGAAGCTTTCTTT. It specifies CASSQGQSTNTEAFF.

This sequence joins TRBV29-1 and TRBJ2-5, with D possibly TRBD1 on 5 matching bases. The CDR3 is 13 amino acids. Germline values: CDR1 SQVTM, CDR2 ANQGSEA. V was pared by 7 bases and J by 5 bases, with 17 bases between. The CDR3 protein is CSASQGRRETQYF. The DNA for the CDR3 is TGCAGCGCCTCCCAGGGTAGGCGGGAGACCCAGTACTTC.

The CDR3 region is CASSPTGAPNTEAFF. For the CDR3, the DNA is TGCGCCAGCAGCCCTACAGGGGCACCGAACACTGAAGCTTTCTTT. V usage is TRBV5-1 and J usage is TRBJ1-1; 7 bases are shared with TRBD1. This CDR3 has 15 amino acids. Germline loops: CDR1 SGHRS, CDR2 YFSETQ. The trim removed 4 bases at V and 1 base at J, leaving 7 bases unmatched.

The CDR3 loop is CSVEDLSGNTIYF. The CDR3, as DNA: TGCAGCGTTGAAGACCTCTCTGGAAACACCATATATTTT. The genes are TRBV29-1 and TRBJ1-3; D not certain. Trimming shortened V by 0 bases and J by 0 bases, and 3 bases separated the two germline ends. Per the germline V gene, CDR1 is SQVTM and CDR2 is ANQGSEA. There are 13 residues in the CDR3.

This chain connects TRBV18 to TRBJ1-1; D is possibly TRBD1 (5 bases). The CDR3 covers 18 residues. Trimming left V 0 bases short and J 4 bases short, with 21 bases between. Per germline, CDR1 KGHSH and CDR2 LQKENI. In DNA form, the CDR3 reads TGTGCCAGCTCACCACCCGGAGGGGCGGTTGGTGCAATCACTGAAGCTTTCTTT. Translating it yields CASSPPGGAVGAITEAFF.

V usage is TRBV7-3 and J usage is TRBJ2-5, with TRBD2 identical over 13 bases. After removal of 5 bases from V and 5 bases from J, the junction contained 8 bases not matched to a gene. This CDR3 has 16 residues. Germline assignment: CDR1 SGHTA and CDR2 FQGTGA. The CDR3 region is CASSLGLAGVLETQYF. CDR3 DNA: TGTGCCAGCAGCCTTGGACTAGCGGGGGTCCTGGAGACCCAGTACTTC.

This chain connects TRBV11-3 to TRBJ1-5, with a weak D call TRBD1 (6 bases). Per germline, CDR1 SGHNT and CDR2 YENEEA. Between the trimmed V and J ends, which lost 4 bases and 3 bases, there was a span of 22 bases. The CDR3 covers 18 residues. The CDR3 loop reads CASSSSVGAGVTNQPQHF. The DNA for the CDR3 is TGTGCCAGCAGCTCCTCCGTGGGGGCAGGGGTGACCAATCAGCCCCAGCATTTT.

The CDR3 protein is CASSPGTDYGYTF. The CDR3 bases are TGTGCCAGCAGTCCCGGGACTGACTATGGCTACACCTTC. The chain recombines TRBV12-3 or TRBV12-4 with TRBJ1-2, with a weak D call TRBD1 (5 bases). Between the trimmed V and J ends, which lost 5 bases and 3 bases, there was a span of 10 bases. The CDR3 is 13 residues long.

The rearrangement links TRBV19 to TRBJ1-2; unclear D gene. Germline lookup yields CDR1 LNHDA and CDR2 SQIVND (reference sequence). The CDR3 contains 13 residues. Deletions cut 4 bases from V and 8 bases from J, with 14 bases between. CDR3 residues: CASSNYLGRGYTF. CDR3 coding DNA: TGTGCCAGTAGTAACTACCTTGGCAGAGGCTACACCTTC.

The J gene is TRBJ1-6, the V gene TRBV19; 9 bases fit TRBD1. With V trimmed by 6 bases and J by 10 bases, 7 bases remained unmatched. There are 14 residues in the CDR3. Germline CDR1 is LNHDA and CDR2 is SQIVND (reference sequence). CDR3 protein: CASRPGTGFSPLHF. The CDR3 DNA follows: TGTGCCAGTAGACCCGGGACAGGGTTCTCACCCCTCCACTTT.

This sequence joins TRBV19 and TRBJ1-5; 9 bases are shared with TRBD1. The V gene's germline CDR1 is LNHDA and CDR2 SQIVND (reference sequence). The V segment lost 6 bases and the J segment 3 bases; nucleotides outside the gene matches: 12. CDR3 size: 17 residues. The CDR3: CASSRQGEVGSNQPQHF. The CDR3 nucleotides are TGTGCCAGTAGCCGACAGGGGGAAGTAGGTTCCAATCAGCCCCAGCATTTT.

The chain links TRBV7-2 to TRBJ1-4; the D is unclear. CDR1 and CDR2 from the germline V gene are SGHTA and FQGNSA. V was clipped by 2 bases and J by 1 base, with 8 bases between them. The CDR3 is 15 amino acids. CDR3: CASSLRGRTNEKLFF. DNA of the CDR3: TGTGCCAGCAGCTTACGAGGCAGAACTAATGAAAAACTGTTTTTT.

The sample holds a few counts of this clone. Additional DNA sequences in this sample encode the identical CDR3. The rearrangement links TRBV7-8 to TRBJ1-2; D is perhaps TRBD1 (5 bases). The CDR3 extends over 16 amino acids. The germline gives CDR1 SGHVS, CDR2 FQNEAQ. V was cut by 1 base and J by 1 base, with 13 bases left in between. CDR3 sequence (DNA): TGTGCCAGCAGCTTAGTTGCGGGGGAATTTAACTATGGCTACACCTTC. It yields the protein CASSLVAGEFNYGYTF.

The chain combines TRBV27 with TRBJ2-7, with D unclear. The germline CDR1 and CDR2 sequences are MNHEY and SMNVEV (reference sequence). Trimming took off 3 bases at V and 2 bases at J, with 2 bases between the two ends. The CDR3 runs 11 residues. The CDR3 DNA reads TGTGCCAGCAGTTTCACCTACGAGCAGTACTTC. This gives the protein CASSFTYEQYF.

This chain uses TRBV7-9 with TRBJ2-7; D is ambiguous. The CDR3 loop spans 13 amino acids. Trimming pared 5 bases from V and 2 bases from J, leaving 10 bases between. Germline V gene lookup returns CDR1 SEHNR and CDR2 FQNEAQ (reference sequence). DNA of the CDR3: TGTGCCAGCAGCACACCCCCCACCTACGAGCAGTACTTC. As protein: CASSTPPTYEQYF. Full variable domain (missing parts from reference TRBV7-9 and TRBJ2-7): DTGVSQNPRHKITKRGQNVTFRCDPISEHNRLYWYRQTLGQGPEFLTYFQNEAQLEKSRLLSDRFSAERPKGSFSTLEIQRTEQGDSAMYLCASSTPPTYEQYFGPGTRLTVT.

The chain combines TRBV19 with TRBJ1-2, with no clear D. Trimming shortened V by 4 bases and J by 0 bases, and 12 bases separated the two germline ends. The CDR3 is 15 residues long. Germline CDR1 reads LNHDA; CDR2 reads SQIVND (reference sequence). CDR3 amino acids: CASSRTISANYGYTF. In DNA, the CDR3 is TGTGCCAGTAGTAGAACGATCAGTGCTAACTATGGCTACACCTTC. The full variable domain, completed using reference TRBV19 and TRBJ1-2, is DGGITQSPKYLFRKEGQNVTLSCEQNLNHDAMYWYRQDPGQGLRLIYYSQIVNDFQKGDIAEGYSVSREKKESFPLTVTSAQKNPTAFYLCASSRTISANYGYTFGSGTRLTVV.

This rearrangement joins TRBV27 to TRBJ2-5, with D uncertain. Germline loops: CDR1 MNHEY, CDR2 SMNVEV (reference sequence). Trimming removed 6 bases at V and 4 bases at J, with 12 bases between. CDR3 length: 13 amino acids. CDR3 protein: CASRILSGETQYF. In nucleotides, the CDR3 is TGTGCCAGCAGGATACTAAGTGGAGAGACCCAGTACTTC.

This clone showed up just once. The rearrangement joins TRBV9 to TRBJ1-2, with TRBD1 matching 11 bases. The CDR3 length is 14 residues. CDR1 is SGDLS, CDR2 YYNGEE, per germline. V gave up 3 bases and J gave up 6 bases; unmatched junction bases: 4. This chain's CDR3 is CASSGGQGADGYTF. CDR3 nucleotide sequence: TGTGCCAGCAGCGGAGGACAGGGGGCAGATGGCTACACCTTC.

The chain employs TRBV5-8 and TRBJ1-2, with D perhaps matching TRBD1 (5 bases). V lost 5 bases, J lost 5 bases, and 13 bases lay in between. Germline V gene lookup returns CDR1 SGHTS and CDR2 YDEGEE. The CDR3 is 13 amino acids. The CDR3 coding sequence is TGTGCCAGCAGGGACGGGGGAGAATATGGCTACACCTTC. Residues: CASRDGGEYGYTF.

The chain employs TRBV2 and TRBJ1-2, with unresolved D. In germline, CDR1 is SNHLY, CDR2 FYNNEI. The CDR3 length is 13 residues. The V gene lost 8 bases and the J gene lost 1 base, with 11 bases spanning the gap. The CDR3 sequence is CASLQESNYGYTF. The DNA of the CDR3 is TGTGCCAGCCTGCAGGAAAGTAACTATGGCTACACCTTC.

The chain's CDR3 is CASSLQGTGNTIYF. The CDR3 DNA reads TGCGCCAGCAGCTTACAGGGGACTGGAAACACCATATATTTT. The V and J genes are TRBV5-1 and TRBJ1-3, with 7 bases that match TRBD1. CDR1 SGHRS and CDR2 YFSETQ come from the germline V gene. With V trimmed by 2 bases and J by 2 bases, 1 base remained unmatched. The CDR3 consists of 14 residues.

This chain connects TRBV5-1 to TRBJ1-6, with TRBD1 matching 9 bases. Germline CDR1 reads SGHRS; CDR2 reads YFSETQ. V shed 4 bases, J shed 10 bases, and the junction held 9 bases outside the gene matches. The CDR3 contains 15 residues. The CDR3 here is CASSPEQGAGSPLHF. For the CDR3, the DNA is TGCGCCAGCAGCCCCGAACAGGGGGCAGGGTCACCCCTCCACTTT.

This chain links TRBV7-9 with TRBJ2-1; D gene ambiguous. The germline gives CDR1 SEHNR, CDR2 FQNEAQ (reference sequence). Trimming cost V 3 bases and J 8 bases, with 8 bases left between them. This CDR3 is 12 amino acids long. The DNA for the CDR3 is TGTGCCAGCAGCTTCCAGAAAGATGAGCAGTTCTTC. This gives the protein CASSFQKDEQFF. Based on the CDR3 plus reference TRBV7-9 and TRBJ2-1, the full variable domain is DTGVSQNPRHKITKRGQNVTFRCDPISEHNRLYWYRQTLGQGPEFLTYFQNEAQLEKSRLLSDRFSAERPKGSFSTLEIQRTEQGDSAMYLCASSFQKDEQFFGPGTRLTVL.

The genes are TRBV6-2 or TRBV6-3 and TRBJ2-7; D perhaps matches TRBD2 (5 bases). This CDR3 contains 14 residues. Trimming took 2 bases from V and 3 from J, leaving 11 bases between them. CDR1 MNHEY and CDR2 SVGEGT come from the germline V gene. In nucleotides, the CDR3 is TGTGCCAGCAGTTACGGGAGACTTAACTACGAGCAGTACTTC. Its translation: CASSYGRLNYEQYF.